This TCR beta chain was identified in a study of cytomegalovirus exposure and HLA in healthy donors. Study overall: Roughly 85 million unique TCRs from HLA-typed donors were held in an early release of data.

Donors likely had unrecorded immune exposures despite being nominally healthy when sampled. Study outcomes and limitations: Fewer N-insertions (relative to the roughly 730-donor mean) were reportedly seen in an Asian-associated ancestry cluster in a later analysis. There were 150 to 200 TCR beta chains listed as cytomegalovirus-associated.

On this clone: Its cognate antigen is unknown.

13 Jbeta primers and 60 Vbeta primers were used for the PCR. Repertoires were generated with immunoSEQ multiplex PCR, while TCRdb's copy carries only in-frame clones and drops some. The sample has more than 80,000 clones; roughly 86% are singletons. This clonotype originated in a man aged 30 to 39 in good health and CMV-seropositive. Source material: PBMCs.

The CDR3 reads CASSSASQETQYF. CDR3 sequence (DNA): TGTGCCAGCAGTTCGGCTAGTCAAGAGACCCAGTACTTC. The V call is TRBV27, the J call TRBJ2-5, with D uncertain. Germline CDR1 MNHEY, CDR2 SMNVEV (reference sequence). The CDR3 runs 13 residues. The ends were cut back, 4 bases at V and 2 bases at J, with 8 bases in the middle.